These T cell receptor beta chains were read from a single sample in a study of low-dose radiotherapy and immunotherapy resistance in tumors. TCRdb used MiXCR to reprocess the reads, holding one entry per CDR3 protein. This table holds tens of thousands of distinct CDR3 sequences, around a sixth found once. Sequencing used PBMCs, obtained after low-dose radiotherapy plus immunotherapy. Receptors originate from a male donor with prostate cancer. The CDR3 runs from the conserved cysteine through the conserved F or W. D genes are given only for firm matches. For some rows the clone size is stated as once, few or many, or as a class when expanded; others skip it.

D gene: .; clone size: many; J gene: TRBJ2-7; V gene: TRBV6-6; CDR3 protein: CASSKGLEQYF; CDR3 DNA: TGTGCCAGCAGTAAAGGTTTGGAGCAGTACTTC
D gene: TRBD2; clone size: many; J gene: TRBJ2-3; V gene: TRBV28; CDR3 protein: CASNPGLAGFTDTQYF; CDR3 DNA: TGTGCCAGCAACCCGGGACTAGCGGGTTTCACAGATACGCAGTATTTT
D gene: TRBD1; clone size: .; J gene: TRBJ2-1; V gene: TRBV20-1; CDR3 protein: CSAGTGDIIEQFF; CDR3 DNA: TGCAGTGCTGGGACAGGAGATATCATTGAGCAGTTCTTC
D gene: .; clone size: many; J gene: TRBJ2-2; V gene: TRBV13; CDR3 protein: CASSEGLAIGELFF; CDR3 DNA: TGTGCCAGCAGTGAAGGGCTAGCGATCGGGGAGCTGTTTTTT
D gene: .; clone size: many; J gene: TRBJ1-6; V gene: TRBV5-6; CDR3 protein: CASSFRDSLGNSPLHF; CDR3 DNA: TGTGCCAGCAGCTTTCGTGACTCCCTAGGGAATTCACCCCTCCACTTT
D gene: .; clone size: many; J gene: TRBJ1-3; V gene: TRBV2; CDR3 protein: CASSVGSGNTIYF; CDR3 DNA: TGTGCCAGCAGTGTTGGCTCTGGAAACACCATATATTTT
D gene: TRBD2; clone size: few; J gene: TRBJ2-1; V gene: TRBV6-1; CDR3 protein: CASTPRLAGGNEQFF; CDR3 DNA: TGTGCCAGCACCCCCCGGCTAGCGGGAGGCAATGAGCAGTTCTTC
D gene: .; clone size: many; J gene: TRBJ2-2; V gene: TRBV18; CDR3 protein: CASSTEGLNTGELFF; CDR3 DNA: TGTGCCAGCTCGACAGAGGGATTAAACACCGGGGAGCTGTTTTTT
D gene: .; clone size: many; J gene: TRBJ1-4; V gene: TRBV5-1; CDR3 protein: CASSSTPGLLTNEKLFF; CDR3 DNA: TGCGCCAGCAGCTCCACCCCGGGACTTTTGACTAATGAAAAACTGTTTTTT
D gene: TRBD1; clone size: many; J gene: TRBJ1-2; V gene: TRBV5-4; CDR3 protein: CASSSKTGAEYGYTF; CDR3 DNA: TGTGCCAGCAGCTCCAAGACAGGGGCCGAATATGGCTACACCTTC
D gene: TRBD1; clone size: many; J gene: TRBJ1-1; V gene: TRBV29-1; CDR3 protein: CSVGIRTGATEAFF; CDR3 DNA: TGCAGCGTTGGGATCCGGACAGGGGCCACTGAAGCTTTCTTT
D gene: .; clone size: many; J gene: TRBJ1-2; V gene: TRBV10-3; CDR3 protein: CASSYGAHYGYTF; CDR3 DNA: TGTGCCAGCAGTTATGGGGCACACTATGGCTACACCTTC
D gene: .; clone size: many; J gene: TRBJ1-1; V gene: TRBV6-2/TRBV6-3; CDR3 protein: CASSRDGRNTEAFF; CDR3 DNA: TGTGCCAGCAGTCGGGACGGGAGGAACACTGAAGCTTTCTTT
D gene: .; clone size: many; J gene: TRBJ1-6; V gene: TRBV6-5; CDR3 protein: CASSYVGDSPLHF; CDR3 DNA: TGTGCCAGCAGTTACGTAGGGGACTCACCCCTCCACTTT
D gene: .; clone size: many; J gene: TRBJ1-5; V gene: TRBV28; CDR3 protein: CASSSNWGNQPQHF; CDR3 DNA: TGTGCCAGCAGTTCCAACTGGGGCAATCAGCCCCAGCATTTT
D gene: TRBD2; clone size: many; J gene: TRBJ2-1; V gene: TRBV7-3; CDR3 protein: CASSQGSGRASYNEQFF; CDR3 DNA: TGTGCCAGCAGCCAGGGGAGCGGGAGGGCCTCCTACAATGAGCAGTTCTTC
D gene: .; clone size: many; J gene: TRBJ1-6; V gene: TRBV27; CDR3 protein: CASSLTEGYNSPLHF; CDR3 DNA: TGTGCCAGCAGTTTAACTGAGGGTTATAATTCACCCCTCCACTTT
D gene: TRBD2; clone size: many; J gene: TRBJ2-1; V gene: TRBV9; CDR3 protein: CASSASGTTTTGNEQFF; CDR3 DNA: TGTGCCAGCAGCGCCTCCGGGACTACTACGACGGGCAATGAGCAGTTCTTC
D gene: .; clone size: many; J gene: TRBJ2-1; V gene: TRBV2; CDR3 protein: CASSGSGESNEQFF; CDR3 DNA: TGTGCCAGCAGTGGTTCAGGGGAGTCAAATGAGCAGTTCTTC
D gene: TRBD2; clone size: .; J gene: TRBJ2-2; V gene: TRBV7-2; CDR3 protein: CASSPLAGEAGELFF; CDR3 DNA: TGTGCCAGCAGCCCGCTAGCGGGAGAGGCCGGGGAGCTGTTTTTT
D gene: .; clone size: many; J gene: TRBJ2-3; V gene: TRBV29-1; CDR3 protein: CSVEDLEPPSTDTQYF; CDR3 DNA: TGCAGCGTTGAAGATCTCGAGCCTCCTAGCACAGATACGCAGTATTTT
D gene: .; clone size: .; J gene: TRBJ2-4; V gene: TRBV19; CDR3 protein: CASSRQGGNIQYF; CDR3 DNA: TGTGCCAGTAGTAGACAGGGAGGAAACATTCAGTACTTC
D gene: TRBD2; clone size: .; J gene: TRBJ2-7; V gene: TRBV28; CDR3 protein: CASSSLFGREASYEQYF; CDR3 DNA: TGTGCCAGCAGTTCCCTATTTGGGCGGGAGGCCTCCTACGAGCAGTACTTC
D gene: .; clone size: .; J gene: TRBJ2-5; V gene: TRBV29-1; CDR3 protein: CSVEEARDSQETQYF; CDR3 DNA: TGCAGCGTTGAAGAGGCGCGAGACAGCCAAGAGACCCAGTACTTC
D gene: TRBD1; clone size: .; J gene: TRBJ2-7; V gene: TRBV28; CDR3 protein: CANPTGGAGNEQYF; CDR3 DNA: TGTGCCAATCCGACAGGGGGCGCAGGGAACGAGCAGTACTTC
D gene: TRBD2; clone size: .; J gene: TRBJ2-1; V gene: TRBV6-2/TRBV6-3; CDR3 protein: CASSLAGTSGRGANEQFF; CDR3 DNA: TGTGCCAGCAGTTTGGCCGGGACTAGCGGGAGAGGGGCAAATGAGCAGTTCTTC
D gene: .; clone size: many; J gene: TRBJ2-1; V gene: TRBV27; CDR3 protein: CASRPAAYNEQFF; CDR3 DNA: TGTGCCAGCAGGCCCGCCGCATACAATGAGCAGTTCTTC
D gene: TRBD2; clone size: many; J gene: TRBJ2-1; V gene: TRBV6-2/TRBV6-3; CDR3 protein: CASSYLRGSGSTYNEQFF; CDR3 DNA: TGTGCCAGCAGTTATCTGAGAGGTAGCGGGTCCACCTACAATGAGCAGTTCTTC
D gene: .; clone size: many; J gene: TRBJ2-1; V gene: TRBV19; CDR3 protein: CASKIAGSGQYNEQFF; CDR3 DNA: TGTGCCAGTAAAATCGCGGGAAGCGGCCAGTACAATGAGCAGTTCTTC
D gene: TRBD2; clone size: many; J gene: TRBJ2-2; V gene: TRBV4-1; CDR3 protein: CASSSGLAGTNTGELFF; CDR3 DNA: TGCGCCAGCAGTTCGGGACTAGCGGGAACGAACACCGGGGAGCTGTTTTTT
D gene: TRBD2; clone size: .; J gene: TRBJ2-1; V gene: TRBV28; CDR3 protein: CASSLWTAGDYNEQFF; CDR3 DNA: TGTGCCAGCAGTTTATGGACAGCGGGAGACTACAATGAGCAGTTCTTC
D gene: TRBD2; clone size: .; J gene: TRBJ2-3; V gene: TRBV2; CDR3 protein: CASSASGLAADTQYF; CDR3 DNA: TGTGCCAGCAGTGCAAGCGGACTAGCGGCAGATACGCAGTATTTT
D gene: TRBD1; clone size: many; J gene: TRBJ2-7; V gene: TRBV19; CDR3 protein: CASSIWTGSPPYDEQYF; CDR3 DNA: TGTGCCAGTAGTATCTGGACAGGGAGTCCCCCCTACGACGAGCAGTACTTC
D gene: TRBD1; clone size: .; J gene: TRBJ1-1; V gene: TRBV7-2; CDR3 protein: CASRRTGGPMNTEAFF; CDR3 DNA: TGTGCCAGCAGGAGGACAGGGGGGCCCATGAACACTGAAGCTTTCTTT
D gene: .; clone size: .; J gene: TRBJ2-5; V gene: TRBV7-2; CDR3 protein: CASSSRGLQETQYF; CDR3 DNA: TGTGCCAGCAGCTCCAGGGGTCTCCAAGAGACCCAGTACTTC
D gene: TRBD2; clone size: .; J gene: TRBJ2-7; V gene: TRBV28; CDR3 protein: CASSLSLAGVREQYF; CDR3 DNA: TGTGCCAGCAGTTTATCGCTAGCGGGAGTCCGCGAGCAGTACTTC
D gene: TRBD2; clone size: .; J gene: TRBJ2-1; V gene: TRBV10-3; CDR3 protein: CATGLAGDHEQFF; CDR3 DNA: TGTGCCACGGGGCTAGCGGGAGACCATGAGCAGTTCTTC
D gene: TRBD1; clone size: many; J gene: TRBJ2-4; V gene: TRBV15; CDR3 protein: CATSGLGTGLGNIQYF; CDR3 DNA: TGTGCCACCAGCGGACTGGGGACAGGGCTTGGAAACATTCAGTACTTC
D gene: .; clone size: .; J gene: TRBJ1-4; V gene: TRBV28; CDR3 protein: CASSRGQLAEKLFF; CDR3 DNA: TGTGCCAGCAGCCGGGGTCAGCTAGCCGAAAAACTGTTTTTT
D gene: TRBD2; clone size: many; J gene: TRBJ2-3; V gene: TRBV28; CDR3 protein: CASSPYLGTSGTDTQYF; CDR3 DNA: TGTGCCAGCAGTCCATACCTCGGGACTAGCGGAACAGATACGCAGTATTTT
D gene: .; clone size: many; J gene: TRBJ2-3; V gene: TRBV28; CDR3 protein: CASTWADTQYF; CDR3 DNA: TGTGCCAGCACCTGGGCAGATACGCAGTATTTT
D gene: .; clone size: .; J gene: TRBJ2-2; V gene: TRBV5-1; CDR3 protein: CASSFSWASPGELFF; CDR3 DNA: TGCGCCAGCAGCTTTTCATGGGCCTCCCCCGGGGAGCTGTTTTTT
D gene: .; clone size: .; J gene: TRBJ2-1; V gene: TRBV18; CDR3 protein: CASSPAGSEQFF; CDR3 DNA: TGTGCCAGCTCACCAGCGGGAAGCGAGCAGTTCTTC
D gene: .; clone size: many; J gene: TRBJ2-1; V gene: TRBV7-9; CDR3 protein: CASSLGSSFSNEQFF; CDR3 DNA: TGTGCCAGCAGCTTAGGTTCCTCGTTCAGCAATGAGCAGTTCTTC
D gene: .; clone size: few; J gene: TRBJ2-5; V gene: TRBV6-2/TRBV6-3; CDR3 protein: CASEGRSQETQYF; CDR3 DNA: TGTGCCAGCGAAGGGCGGAGCCAAGAGACCCAGTACTTC
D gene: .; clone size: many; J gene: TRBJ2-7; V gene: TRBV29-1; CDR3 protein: CSAAKGDSEQYF; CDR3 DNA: TGCAGCGCCGCGAAGGGTGATAGCGAGCAGTACTTC
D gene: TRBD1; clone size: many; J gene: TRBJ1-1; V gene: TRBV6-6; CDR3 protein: CASSYSEQGANQNTEAFF; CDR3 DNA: TGTGCCAGCAGTTACTCCGAACAGGGGGCAAATCAGAACACTGAAGCTTTCTTT
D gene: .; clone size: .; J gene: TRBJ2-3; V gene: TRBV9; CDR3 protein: CASSVVPQNTDTQYF; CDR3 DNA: TGTGCCAGCAGCGTAGTCCCCCAAAACACAGATACGCAGTATTTT
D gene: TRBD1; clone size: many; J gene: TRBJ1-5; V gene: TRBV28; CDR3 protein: CASRVGQYLKQPQHF; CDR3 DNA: TGTGCCAGCAGGGTGGGACAGTATCTAAAACAGCCCCAGCATTTT
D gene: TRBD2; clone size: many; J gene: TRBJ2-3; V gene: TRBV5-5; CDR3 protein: CASSLGGGEADTQYF; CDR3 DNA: TGTGCCAGCAGCTTGGGTGGGGGGGAGGCAGATACGCAGTATTTT
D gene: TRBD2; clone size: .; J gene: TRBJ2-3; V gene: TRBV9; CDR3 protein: CASSVGLAGATDTQYF; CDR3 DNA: TGTGCCAGCAGCGTAGGGCTAGCGGGAGCCACAGATACGCAGTATTTT
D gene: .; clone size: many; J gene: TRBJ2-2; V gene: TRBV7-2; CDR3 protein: CASSFTPGKAGELFF; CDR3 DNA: TGTGCCAGCAGCTTTACGCCAGGGAAAGCCGGGGAGCTGTTTTTT
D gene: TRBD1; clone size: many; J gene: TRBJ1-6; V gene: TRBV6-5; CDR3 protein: CASSRTGVSSPLHF; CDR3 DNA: TGTGCCAGCAGCCGGACAGGGGTATCATCACCCCTCCACTTT
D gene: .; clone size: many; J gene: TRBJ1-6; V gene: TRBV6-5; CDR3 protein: CASRSGGGGTPLHF; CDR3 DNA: TGTGCCAGCAGGTCCGGGGGGGGGGGGACACCCCTCCACTTT